This T cell receptor beta chain was obtained from a study of metastatic and nonmetastatic thyroid tumors. Across the whole study: Thyroid patients, malignant and benign, had repertoires compared across blood and tumor or nodule tissue. Whole-study results and caveats: Across blood and tumor, TCR beta diversity in malignant thyroid tumors was reportedly significantly higher than in benign nodules.

Treatment of any kind had been given to no patient before thyroid surgery. Authors' methods: Across clinicopathological groups, CDR3 differences served as the basis for building a distant-metastasis classifier for papillary thyroid cancer. TCRdb re-called the PCR reads through MiXCR. The V and J calls shown here were made by TCRdb, not taken from the authors' results. The table records under 25,000 clones, around a quarter of them present only once. A note on this clone: The antigen is not known. One end of the junction is discordant with germline, which a read error may explain.

The receptor was derived from a female donor with papillary thyroid cancer or a benign thyroid nodule (not recorded which). Some clones in this sample may be carry-over from other donors' samples. Source material: blood.

As DNA, the CDR3 is TGCAGTGCTAGGGGGGCTTTCTTC. This encodes CSARGAFF. The V and J genes are TRBV20-1 and TRBJ1-1; D may be TRBD1 (6 bases). The CDR3 extends over 8 amino acids. Germline-derived CDR1 and CDR2 are DFQATT and SNEGSKA (reference sequence).